This T cell receptor beta chain derives from a study of cytomegalovirus exposure and HLA in healthy donors. Germline-derived CDR1 and CDR2 are MNHEY and SVGAGI. The length of the CDR3 is 14 residues. V lost 7 bases, J lost 6 bases, and 10 bases stayed unmatched. PCR involved 60 Vbeta and 13 Jbeta primers. Here immunoSEQ multiplex PCR was the method, and the copy in TCRdb shows in-frame clones only, minus some. The top ten hold approximately 0.4% of the sample, which has about 200,000 clones, more than 75% seen once. The V call is TRBV6-5, the J call TRBJ2-7, with 9 bases lining up with TRBD1. The receptor was isolated from a male donor in good health and CMV-seropositive. Sequenced: PBMCs. In DNA, the CDR3 is TGTGCCAGCATAATACGGACAGGGGATGCCGAGCAGTACTTC. This gives the protein CASIIRTGDAEQYF.